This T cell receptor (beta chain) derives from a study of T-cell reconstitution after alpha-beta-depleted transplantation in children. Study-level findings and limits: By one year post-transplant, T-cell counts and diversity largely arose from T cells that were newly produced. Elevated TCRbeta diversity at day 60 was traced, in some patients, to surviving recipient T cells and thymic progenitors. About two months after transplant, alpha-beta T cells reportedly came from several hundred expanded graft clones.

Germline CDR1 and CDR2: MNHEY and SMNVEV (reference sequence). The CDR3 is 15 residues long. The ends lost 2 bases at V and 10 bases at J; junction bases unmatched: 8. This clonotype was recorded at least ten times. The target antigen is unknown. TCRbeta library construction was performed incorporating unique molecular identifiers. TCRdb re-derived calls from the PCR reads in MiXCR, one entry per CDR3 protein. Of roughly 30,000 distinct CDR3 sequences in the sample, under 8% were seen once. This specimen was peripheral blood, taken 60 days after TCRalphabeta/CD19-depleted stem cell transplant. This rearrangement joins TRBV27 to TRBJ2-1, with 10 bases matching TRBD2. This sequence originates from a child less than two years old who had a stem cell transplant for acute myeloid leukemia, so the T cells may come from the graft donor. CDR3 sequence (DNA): TGTGCCAGCAGTTTACTTAGCGGGAGGCCCCTGGAGCAGTTCTTC. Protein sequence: CASSLLSGRPLEQFF.